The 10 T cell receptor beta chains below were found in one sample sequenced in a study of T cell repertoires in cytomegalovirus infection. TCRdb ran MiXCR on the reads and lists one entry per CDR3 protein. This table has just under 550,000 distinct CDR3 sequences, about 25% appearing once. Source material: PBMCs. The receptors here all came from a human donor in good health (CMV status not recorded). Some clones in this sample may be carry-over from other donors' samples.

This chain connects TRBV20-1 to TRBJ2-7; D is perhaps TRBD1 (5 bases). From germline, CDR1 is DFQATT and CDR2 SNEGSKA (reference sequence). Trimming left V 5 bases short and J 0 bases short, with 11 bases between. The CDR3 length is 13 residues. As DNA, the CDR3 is TGCAGTGCTCTAGACAGCGTCTCCTACGAGCAGTACGTC. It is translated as CSALDSVSYEQYV.

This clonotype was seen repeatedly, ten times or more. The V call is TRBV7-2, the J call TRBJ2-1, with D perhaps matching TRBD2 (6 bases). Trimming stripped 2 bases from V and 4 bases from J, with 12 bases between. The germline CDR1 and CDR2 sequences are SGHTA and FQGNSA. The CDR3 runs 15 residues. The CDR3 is CASSLTGSAYNEQFF. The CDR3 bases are TGTGCCAGCAGCTTAACCGGGAGTGCATACAATGAGCAGTTCTTC.

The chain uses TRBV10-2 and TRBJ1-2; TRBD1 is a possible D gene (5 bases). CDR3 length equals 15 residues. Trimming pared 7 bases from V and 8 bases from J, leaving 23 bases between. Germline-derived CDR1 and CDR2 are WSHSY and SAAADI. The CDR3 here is CASKLNAGTELGYTF. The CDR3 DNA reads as TGCGCCAGCAAGCTTAATGCCGGGACGGAGCTCGGCTACACCTTC.

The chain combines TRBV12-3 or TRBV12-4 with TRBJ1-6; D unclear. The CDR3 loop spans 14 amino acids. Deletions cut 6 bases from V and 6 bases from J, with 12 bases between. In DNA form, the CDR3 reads TGTGCCAGCAGATCCGGGTCCCTTAATTCACCCCTCCACTTT. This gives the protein CASRSGSLNSPLHF.

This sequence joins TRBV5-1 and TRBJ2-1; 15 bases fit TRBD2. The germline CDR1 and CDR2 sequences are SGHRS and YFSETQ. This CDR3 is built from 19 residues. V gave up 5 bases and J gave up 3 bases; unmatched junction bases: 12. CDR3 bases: TGCGCCAGCAGTCACGGAGGACTAGCGGGAGGGGGGGTCTACAATGAGCAGTTCTTC. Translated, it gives CASSHGGLAGGGVYNEQFF.

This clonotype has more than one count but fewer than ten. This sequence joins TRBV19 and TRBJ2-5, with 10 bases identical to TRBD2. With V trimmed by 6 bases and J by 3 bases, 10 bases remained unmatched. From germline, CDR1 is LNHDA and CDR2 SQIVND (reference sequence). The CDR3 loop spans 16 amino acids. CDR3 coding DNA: TGTGCCAGTAGCTTAGGCCGGACTAGCGGTAAAGAGACCCAGTACTTC. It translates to CASSLGRTSGKETQYF.

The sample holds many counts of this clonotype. The CDR3 loop reads CASSLGVVLNTEAFF. The CDR3 DNA follows: TGTGCCAGCAGCTTGGGGGTGGTCTTGAACACTGAAGCTTTCTTT. The rearrangement uses TRBV11-2 and TRBJ1-1; D might be TRBD1 (5 bases). V was trimmed by 3 bases and J by 0 bases, leaving 11 bases between them. The V gene's germline CDR1 is SGHAT and CDR2 FQNNGV. This CDR3 has 15 residues.

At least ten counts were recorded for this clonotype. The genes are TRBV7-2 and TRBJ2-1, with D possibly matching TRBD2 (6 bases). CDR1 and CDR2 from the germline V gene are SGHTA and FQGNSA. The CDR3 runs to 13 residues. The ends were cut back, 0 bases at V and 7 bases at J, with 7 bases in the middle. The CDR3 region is CASSLAEGNEQFF. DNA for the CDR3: TGTGCCAGCAGCTTAGCGGAGGGGAATGAGCAGTTCTTC.

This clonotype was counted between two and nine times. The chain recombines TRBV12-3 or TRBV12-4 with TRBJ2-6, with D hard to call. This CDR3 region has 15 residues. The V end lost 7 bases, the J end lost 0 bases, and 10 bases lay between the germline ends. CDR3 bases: TGTGCCAGCATCTGGACCGTCTCTGGGGCCAACGTCCTGACTTTC. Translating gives CASIWTVSGANVLTF.

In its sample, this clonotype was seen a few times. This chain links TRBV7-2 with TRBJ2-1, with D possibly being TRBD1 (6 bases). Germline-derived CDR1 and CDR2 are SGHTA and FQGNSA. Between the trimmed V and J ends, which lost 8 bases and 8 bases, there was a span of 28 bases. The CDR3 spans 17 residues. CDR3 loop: CASWAAGAPRWSDEQFF. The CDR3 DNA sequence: TGTGCCAGCTGGGCCGCAGGGGCGCCCCGCTGGTCGGATGAGCAGTTCTTC.